The TCR beta chain described here comes from a study of T cell responses to AZD1222 COVID-19 vaccine. Study in general: Second-dose timings of about 4 or about 12 weeks were pooled.

CDR3 length equals 14 residues. V was pared by 0 bases and J by 3 bases, with 6 bases between. Germline lookup yields CDR1 SGHRS and CDR2 YFSETQ. With regard to this clone: Its antigen is not identified.

Only in-frame clones appear in the TCRdb table, and some are missing; sequencing was by immunoSEQ multiplex PCR. The sample consists of roughly 100,000 clones, roughly nine tenths of them appearing once. The study, taken as a whole, reports: Among spike-specific TCRs, nearly half reportedly target unmutated variant regions. Clonal diversity was possibly underestimated; the donors were predominantly white British and more often female. Regions 160-218 and 743-854 dominated among vaccine-associated CD4 TCRs spanning spike.

The clonotype comes from an adult in good health. Sequenced here: peripheral blood, sampled on day 0 of AZD1222 vaccination. The chain combines TRBV5-1 with TRBJ2-2, with D possibly matching TRBD1 (6 bases). The CDR3 sequence is CASSLAGDTGELFF. In DNA form, the CDR3 reads TGCGCCAGCAGCTTGGCAGGGGACACCGGGGAGCTGTTTTTT.